This T cell receptor (beta chain) was obtained from a study of blood T cell repertoires in COVID-19. Germline CDR1 MNHEY, CDR2 SVGAGI. Trimming cost V 7 bases and J 6 bases; bases outside gene matches: 11. The CDR3 loop spans 15 amino acids. Data came from immunoSEQ multiplex PCR; TCRdb stores just in-frame clones and leaves some out. This sample has roughly 300,000 clones, with less than 90% found just once. The chain carries TRBV6-5 and TRBJ2-1, with 8 bases aligning to TRBD2. Source material: peripheral blood. The sequence derives from a human donor in a cohort sampled during active COVID-19. CDR3 protein: CASTKGAGGLNEQFF. CDR3 nucleotide sequence: TGTGCCAGCACCAAAGGGGCGGGGGGCCTCAATGAGCAGTTCTTC.